This TCR beta chain was captured in a study of high-grade serous ovarian cancer treatment subgroups (dated by TCRdb to about 2021). Regarding the study in general: Sequencing yielded a mean of about 13,000 reads and under 7,500 unique TCR beta rearrangements per sample. Each patient contributed one primary tumor and two metastatic tumor samples, giving under 95 samples in total. The cohort comprised 30 or so patients: some ten with no residual disease after primary surgery (R0), some ten excellent NACT responders, and some ten poor NACT responders. The study examined TCR beta repertoires in high-grade serous ovarian cancer patients who were grouped under a laparoscopic triage algorithm by complete gross resection or by neoadjuvant chemotherapy response.

Comment on this clone: No cognate antigen has been identified for it. Base qualities are not recorded, but no much larger clone differs from it by a single base.

The 90 tumor samples underwent high-throughput TCR profiling using ImmunoSEQ. From the authors' description of their analysis: Repertoire diversity metrics included richness (unique productive sequences), clonality, evenness and relatedness; Bhattacharyya coefficient assessed similarity between samples. A sensitivity analysis excluded TCRs with fewer than two reads and gave consistent conclusions. Imported from immuneACCESS, the table was reduced by TCRdb to in-frame sequences with V and J called. These copies leave out some clones; in studies compared against another copy, an unresolved V gene accounts for under half, and the cause of the remainder is not known. The D gene and trimming were derived from the DNA, and the V and J assignments and clone size from that table. Counted in this sample were approximately 10,000 clones; less than 80% of them appeared once. Of the sample, roughly 10% falls within the top ten clones.

The V end gives up 6 bases and the J end 3 bases, leaving 6 bases in the junction not matched to a gene. CDR3 length: 14 amino acids, cysteine to phenylalanine. The entry retains the CDR3 DNA only, 42 bases that are in frame from base 1. Via the germline V gene (reference sequence), CDR1 is MNHEY and CDR2 SMNVEV. Tumor samples were obtained before definitive surgery or chemotherapy. The MD Anderson Biospecimen Extraction Resource handled genomic DNA extraction, while the MD Anderson Cancer Genomics Laboratory carried out the TCR sequencing. Findings and caveats that apply to the study as a whole: TCR repertoire analyses were focused on CDR3, and CDR1 and CDR2 were not analyzed. Spatial information was not captured by bulk tumor TCR sequencing, so insight into HGSC tumor complexity and diversity was limited. Tumors from the same patient had repertoire similarity ranging from roughly 0.1 to 0.8, while tumors from different patients showed almost no similarity. TCR clonal relatedness showed a positive correlation with neoantigen level and a trend toward positive correlation with copy number variation and mutation load from whole-genome sequencing.

Rearrangement joined TRBV27 to TRBJ2-7, with 9 junctional bases fitting TRBD1. The receptor was derived from a human donor with high-grade serous ovarian cancer. Sequenced: tumor tissue. The nucleotide sequence is TGTGCCAGCAGGCCCGGGACAGGGAACTACGAGCAGTACTTC. It translates as CASRPGTGNYEQYF.